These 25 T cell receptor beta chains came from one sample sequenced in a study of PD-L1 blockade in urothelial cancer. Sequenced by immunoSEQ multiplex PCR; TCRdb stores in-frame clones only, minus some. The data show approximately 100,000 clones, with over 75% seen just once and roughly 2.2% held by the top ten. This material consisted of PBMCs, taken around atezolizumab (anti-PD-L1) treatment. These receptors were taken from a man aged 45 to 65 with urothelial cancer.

In DNA form, the CDR3 reads TGTGCCAGCAGGTACCGGGACACCCTTTCCGGAGCTTTCTTT. It codes for CASRYRDTLSGAFF. The V gene is TRBV7-9, the J gene TRBJ1-1; maybe TRBD1 (6 bases). Germline V gene lookup returns CDR1 SEHNR and CDR2 FQNEAQ (reference sequence). This CDR3 comprises 14 residues. V was cut by 6 bases and J by 10 bases, with 21 bases left in between.

This chain's CDR3 is CASSSRLNTEAFF. The CDR3 DNA reads as TGTGCCAGCAGCTCACGGTTGAACACTGAAGCTTTCTTT. The V and J genes are TRBV7-3 and TRBJ1-1; D is undetermined. The germline CDR1 and CDR2 sequences are SGHTA and FQGTGA. The V end was cut by 4 bases, the J end by 0 bases, with 6 bases between. This CDR3 region has 13 residues.

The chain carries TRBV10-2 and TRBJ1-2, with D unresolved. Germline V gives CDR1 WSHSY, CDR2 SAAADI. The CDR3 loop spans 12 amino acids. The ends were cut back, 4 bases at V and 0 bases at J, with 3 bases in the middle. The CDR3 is CASSATNYGYTF. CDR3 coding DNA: TGCGCCAGCAGTGCCACTAACTATGGCTACACCTTC.

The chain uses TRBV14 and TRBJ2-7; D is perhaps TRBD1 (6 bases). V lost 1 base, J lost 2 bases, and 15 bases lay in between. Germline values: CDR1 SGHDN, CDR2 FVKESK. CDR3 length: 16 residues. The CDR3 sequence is CASSQAPTWGPYEQYF. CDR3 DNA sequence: TGTGCCAGCAGCCAAGCCCCGACGTGGGGGCCCTACGAGCAGTACTTC.

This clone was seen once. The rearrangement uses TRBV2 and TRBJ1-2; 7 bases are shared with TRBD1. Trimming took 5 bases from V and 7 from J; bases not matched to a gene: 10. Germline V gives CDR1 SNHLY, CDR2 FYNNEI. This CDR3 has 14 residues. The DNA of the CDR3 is TGTGCCAGCAGTATCTACAGGGGAGTGCGTGGCTACACCTTC. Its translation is CASSIYRGVRGYTF.

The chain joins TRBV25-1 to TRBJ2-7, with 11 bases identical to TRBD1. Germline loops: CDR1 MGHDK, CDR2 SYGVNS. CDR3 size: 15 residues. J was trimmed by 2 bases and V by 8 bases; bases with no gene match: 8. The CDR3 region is CASGGPGQGAYEQYF. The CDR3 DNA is TGTGCCAGCGGAGGACCGGGACAGGGGGCCTACGAGCAGTACTTC.

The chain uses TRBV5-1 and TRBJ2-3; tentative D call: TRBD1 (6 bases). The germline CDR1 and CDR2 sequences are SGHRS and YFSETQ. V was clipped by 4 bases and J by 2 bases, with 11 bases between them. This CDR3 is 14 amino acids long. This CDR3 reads CASSPGHNTDTQYF. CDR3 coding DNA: TGCGCCAGCAGCCCGGGACACAACACAGATACGCAGTATTTT.

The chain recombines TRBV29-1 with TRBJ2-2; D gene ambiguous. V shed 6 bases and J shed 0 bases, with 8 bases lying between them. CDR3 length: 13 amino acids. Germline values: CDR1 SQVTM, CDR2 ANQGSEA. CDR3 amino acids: CSVRQANTGELFF. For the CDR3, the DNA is TGCAGCGTCCGACAAGCGAACACCGGGGAGCTGTTTTTT.

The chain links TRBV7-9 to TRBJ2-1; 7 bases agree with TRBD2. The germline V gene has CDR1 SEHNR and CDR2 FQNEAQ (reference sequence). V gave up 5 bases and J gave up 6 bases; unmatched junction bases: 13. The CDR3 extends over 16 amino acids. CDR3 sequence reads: CASSPLVTGGFNEQFF. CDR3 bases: TGTGCCAGCAGCCCCCTTGTGACGGGAGGATTCAATGAGCAGTTCTTC.

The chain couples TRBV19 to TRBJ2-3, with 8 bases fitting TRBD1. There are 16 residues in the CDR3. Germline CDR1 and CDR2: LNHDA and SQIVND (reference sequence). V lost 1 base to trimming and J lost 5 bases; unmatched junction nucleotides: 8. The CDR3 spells CASSIATGGGQDTQYF. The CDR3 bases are TGTGCCAGTAGTATAGCTACAGGGGGAGGACAAGATACGCAGTATTTT. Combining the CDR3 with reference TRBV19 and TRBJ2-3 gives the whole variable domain DGGITQSPKYLFRKEGQNVTLSCEQNLNHDAMYWYRQDPGQGLRLIYYSQIVNDFQKGDIAEGYSVSREKKESFPLTVTSAQKNPTAFYLCASSIATGGGQDTQYFGPGTRLTVL.

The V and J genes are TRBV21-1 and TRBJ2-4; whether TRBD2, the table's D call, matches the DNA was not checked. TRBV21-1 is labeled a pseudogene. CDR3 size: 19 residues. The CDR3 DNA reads TGTGCCAGCACCTCTCCCGGACTAGCGGGAGCCGCGGCCAAAAACATTCAGTACTTC. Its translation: CASTSPGLAGAAAKNIQYF.

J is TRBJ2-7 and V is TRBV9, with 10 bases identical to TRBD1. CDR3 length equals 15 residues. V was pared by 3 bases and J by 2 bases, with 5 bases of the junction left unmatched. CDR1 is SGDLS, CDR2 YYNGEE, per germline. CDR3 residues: CASSAGQGPAYEQYF. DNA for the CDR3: TGTGCCAGCAGCGCGGGACAGGGGCCCGCCTACGAGCAGTACTTC. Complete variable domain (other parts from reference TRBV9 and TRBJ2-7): DSGVTQTPKHLITATGQRVTLRCSPRSGDLSVYWYQQSLDQGLQFLIQYYNGEERAKGNILERFSAQQFPDLHSELNLSSLELGDSALYFCASSAGQGPAYEQYFGPGTRLTVT.

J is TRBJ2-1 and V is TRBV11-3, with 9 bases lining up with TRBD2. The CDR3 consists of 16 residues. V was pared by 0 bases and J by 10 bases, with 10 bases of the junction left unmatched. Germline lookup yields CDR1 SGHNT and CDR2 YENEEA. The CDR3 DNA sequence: TGTGCCAGCAGCTTAGATCACAATAGCGGGAGTCCGGAGCAGTTCTTC. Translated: CASSLDHNSGSPEQFF.

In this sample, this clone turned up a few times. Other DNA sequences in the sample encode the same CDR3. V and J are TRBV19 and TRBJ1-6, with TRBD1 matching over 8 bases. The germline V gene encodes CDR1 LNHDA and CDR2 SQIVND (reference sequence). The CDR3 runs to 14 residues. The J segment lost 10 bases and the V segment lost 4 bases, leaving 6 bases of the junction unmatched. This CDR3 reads CASSTGQVRSPLHF. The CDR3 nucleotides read TGTGCCAGTAGTACGGGACAGGTCCGGTCACCCCTCCACTTT. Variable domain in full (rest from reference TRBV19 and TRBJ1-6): DGGITQSPKYLFRKEGQNVTLSCEQNLNHDAMYWYRQDPGQGLRLIYYSQIVNDFQKGDIAEGYSVSREKKESFPLTVTSAQKNPTAFYLCASSTGQVRSPLHFGNGTRLTVT.

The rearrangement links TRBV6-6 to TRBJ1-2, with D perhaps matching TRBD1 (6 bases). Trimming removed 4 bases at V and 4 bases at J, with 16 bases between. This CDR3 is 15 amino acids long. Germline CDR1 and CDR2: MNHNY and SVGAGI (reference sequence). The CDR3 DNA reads TGTGCCAGCAGTTTAAGTCAGGGGTTCATCTATGGCTACACCTTC. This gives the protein CASSLSQGFIYGYTF.

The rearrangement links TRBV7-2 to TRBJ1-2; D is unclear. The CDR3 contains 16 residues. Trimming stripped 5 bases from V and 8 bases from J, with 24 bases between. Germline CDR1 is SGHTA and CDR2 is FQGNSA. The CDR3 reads CASSPGRPVMVGGYTF. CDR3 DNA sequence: TGTGCCAGCAGCCCCGGGAGACCGGTTATGGTAGGGGGCTACACCTTC.

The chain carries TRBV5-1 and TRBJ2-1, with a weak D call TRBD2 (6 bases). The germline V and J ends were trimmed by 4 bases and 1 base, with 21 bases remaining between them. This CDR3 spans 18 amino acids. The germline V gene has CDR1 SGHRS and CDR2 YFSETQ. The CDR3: CASSPTPGGTNSYNEQFF. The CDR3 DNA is TGCGCCAGCAGCCCTACACCGGGCGGGACCAATTCCTACAATGAGCAGTTCTTC.

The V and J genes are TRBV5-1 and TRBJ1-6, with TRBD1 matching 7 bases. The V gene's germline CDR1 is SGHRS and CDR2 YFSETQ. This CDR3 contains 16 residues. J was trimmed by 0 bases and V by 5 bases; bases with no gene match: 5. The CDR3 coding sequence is TGCGCCAGCAGGCGACAGGGAAGCTCCTATAATTCACCCCTCCACTTT. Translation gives CASRRQGSSYNSPLHF.

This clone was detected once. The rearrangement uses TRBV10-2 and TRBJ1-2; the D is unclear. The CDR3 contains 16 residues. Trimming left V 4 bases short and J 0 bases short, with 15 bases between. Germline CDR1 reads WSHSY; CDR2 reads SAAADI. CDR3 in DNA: TGCGCCAGCAGTGCCGTCAGTCCCTCAGCTAACTATGGCTACACCTTC. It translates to CASSAVSPSANYGYTF.

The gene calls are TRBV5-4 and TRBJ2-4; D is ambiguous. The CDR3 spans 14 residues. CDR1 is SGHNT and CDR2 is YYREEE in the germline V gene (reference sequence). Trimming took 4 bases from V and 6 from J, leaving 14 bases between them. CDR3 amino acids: CASSPDSRRNIQYF. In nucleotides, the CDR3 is TGTGCCAGCAGCCCAGATTCCCGGAGAAACATTCAGTACTTC.

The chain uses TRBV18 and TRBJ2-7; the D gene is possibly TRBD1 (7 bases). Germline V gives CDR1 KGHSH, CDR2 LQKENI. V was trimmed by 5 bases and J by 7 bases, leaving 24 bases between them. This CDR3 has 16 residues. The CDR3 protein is CASSTQGGRAEREQYF. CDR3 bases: TGTGCCAGCTCAACCCAGGGGGGTCGGGCGGAAAGGGAGCAGTACTTC.

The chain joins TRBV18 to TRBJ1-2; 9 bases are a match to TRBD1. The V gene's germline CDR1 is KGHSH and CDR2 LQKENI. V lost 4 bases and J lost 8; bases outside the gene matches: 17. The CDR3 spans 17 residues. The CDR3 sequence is CASSRPGQGLILGGYTF. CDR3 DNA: TGTGCCAGCTCACGCCCGGGACAGGGACTAATCTTGGGAGGCTACACCTTC.

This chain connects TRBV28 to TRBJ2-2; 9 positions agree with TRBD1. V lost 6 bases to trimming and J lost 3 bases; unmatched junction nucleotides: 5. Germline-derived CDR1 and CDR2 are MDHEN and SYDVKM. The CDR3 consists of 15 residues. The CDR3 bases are TGTGCCAGCAGAACGAGGACAGGGGACACCGGGGAGCTGTTTTTT. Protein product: CASRTRTGDTGELFF.

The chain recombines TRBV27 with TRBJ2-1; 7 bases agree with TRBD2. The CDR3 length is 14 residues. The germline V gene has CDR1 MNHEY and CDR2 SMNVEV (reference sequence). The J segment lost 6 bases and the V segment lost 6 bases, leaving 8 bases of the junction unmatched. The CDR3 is CASSLAGRGNEQFF. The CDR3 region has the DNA TGTGCCAGCAGCTTAGCGGGCCGGGGCAATGAGCAGTTCTTC.

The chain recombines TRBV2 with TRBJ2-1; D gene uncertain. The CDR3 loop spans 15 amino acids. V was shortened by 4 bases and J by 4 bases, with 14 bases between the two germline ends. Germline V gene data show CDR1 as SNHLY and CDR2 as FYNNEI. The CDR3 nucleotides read TGTGCCAGCAGTGTATCTGGCGGTACGTACAATGAGCAGTTCTTC. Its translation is CASSVSGGTYNEQFF.